The present T cell receptor (beta chain) was sequenced within a study of blood T cell repertoires in COVID-19. Study context: Material from acute and convalescent COVID-19 was sourced from the United States, Italy and Spain. PBMCs, B-cell-depleted T cells, or T cells were the source of the cDNA or gDNA that made up the material.

V dropped 6 bases and J dropped 4 bases, with 18 bases sitting between them. Germline CDR1 MDHEN, CDR2 SYDVKM. The CDR3 consists of 15 residues. Methods used by the authors: For nucleated cells, counts were estimated from reference gene primer amplification. Using immunoSEQ multiplex PCR, the repertoire was profiled, and TCRdb retains in-frame clones only, with some absent. The DNA was the basis for D and trimming; V, J and clone size are from that table. The sample records 360,000 or so clones, around 91% being singletons. The chain joins TRBV28 to TRBJ2-5, with D perhaps matching TRBD1 (6 bases). The clonotype comes from a man aged 18 to 29 with active or convalescent COVID-19. The sequencing sample was made of peripheral blood. CDR3 DNA sequence: TGTGCCAGCAGGCAAGGACAGCTAGAGGGAGAGACCCAGTACTTC. It codes for CASRQGQLEGETQYF.